The 11 T cell receptor beta chains presented below share a single source sample, sequenced in a study of cytomegalovirus exposure and HLA in healthy donors. 13 Jbeta primers and 60 Vbeta primers were used for the PCR. Sequencing was performed with immunoSEQ multiplex PCR; in TCRdb, only in-frame clones are kept and a portion is missing. The sample has 93,000 or so clones; about 83% are singletons. The sample consisted of PBMCs. The receptors derive from a woman aged 18-35 years in good health and CMV-seropositive.

The chain carries TRBV6-6 and TRBJ2-3, with 7 nucleotides matching TRBD2. This CDR3 spans 16 amino acids. Looked up from germline, CDR1 is MNHNY and CDR2 is SVGAGI (reference sequence). V lost 4 bases and J lost 6; bases outside the gene matches: 13. CDR3 DNA sequence: TGTGCCAGCAGTTTGATGGCGGGAGAATTCCTGGATACGCAGTATTTT. This translates into CASSLMAGEFLDTQYF.

This chain links TRBV15 with TRBJ1-1; D unclear. From germline, CDR1 is LNHNV and CDR2 YYDKDF (reference sequence). V dropped 3 bases and J dropped 3 bases, with 14 bases sitting between them. CDR3 size: 15 residues. The CDR3 here is CATSSGKRGYTEAFF. The DNA of the CDR3 is TGTGCCACCAGCAGCGGAAAGAGAGGTTACACTGAAGCTTTCTTT.

The chain has TRBV25-1 and TRBJ2-2; TRBD2 aligns across 10 bases. V dropped 5 bases and J dropped 1; count of bases not matched to a gene: 1. Germline-derived CDR1 and CDR2 are MGHDK and SYGVNS. This CDR3 spans 15 amino acids. CDR3 DNA sequence: TGTGCCAGCAGTATAGCGGGGGGGAACACCGGGGAGCTGTTTTTT. This encodes CASSIAGGNTGELFF.

This clone has a handful of counts. The chain employs TRBV27 and TRBJ2-7, with TRBD2 as a possible D gene (6 bases). CDR1 is MNHEY and CDR2 is SMNVEV in the germline V gene (reference sequence). V gave up 3 bases and J gave up 5 bases, with 23 bases separating them. The CDR3 totals 17 residues. The CDR3 spells CASSFYSRRDRSHEQYF. The CDR3 region has the DNA TGTGCCAGCAGTTTTTATAGCCGGAGGGACCGTTCTCACGAGCAGTACTTC.

The table lists this clone with a few counts. The chain combines TRBV10-3 with TRBJ2-2; 10 bases line up with TRBD1. Germline V CDR1 and CDR2: ENHRY, SYGVKD. CDR3 length: 16 residues. The V gene end was trimmed by 3 bases and the J gene end by 5 bases; junction bases not matched to a gene: 6. The CDR3 DNA is TGTGCCATCAGTGACCGGGACAGGGGAGAAACCGGGGAGCTGTTTTTT. This translates into CAISDRDRGETGELFF.

The J gene is TRBJ2-3, the V gene TRBV19, with 8 bases lining up with TRBD1. Looked up from germline, CDR1 is LNHDA and CDR2 is SQIVND (reference sequence). The length of the CDR3 is 17 residues. With V trimmed by 9 bases and J by 2 bases, 16 bases remained unmatched. The CDR3 sequence is CASRSLGGQENTDTQYF. CDR3 nucleotide sequence: TGTGCCAGCCGAAGCTTAGGGGGACAGGAGAACACAGATACGCAGTATTTT.

This clone has just a few counts. This chain uses TRBV25-1 with TRBJ2-7; a possible D gene is TRBD2 (5 bases). The CDR3 consists of 14 residues. Trimming removed 4 bases at V and 4 bases at J, with 14 bases between. Germline V gene sequence: CDR1 MGHDK, CDR2 SYGVNS. CDR3 sequence (DNA): TGTGCCAGCAGTGGATCATATAGCGCTTACGAGCAGTACTTC. Translation gives CASSGSYSAYEQYF.

This chain connects TRBV7-9 to TRBJ2-3, with TRBD2 as a possible D gene (5 bases). CDR1 and CDR2 from the germline V gene are SEHNR and FQNEAQ (reference sequence). Trimming shortened V by 2 bases and J by 3 bases, and 9 bases separated the two germline ends. This CDR3 has 14 amino acids. DNA of the CDR3: TGTGCCAGCAGCTTAACGGGGTTAACAGATACGCAGTATTTT. This translates into CASSLTGLTDTQYF.

The V call is TRBV28, the J call TRBJ2-7; TRBD1 agrees at 7 bases. The junction had 9 bases not matched to a gene; V was cut back by 10 bases and J by 6 bases. This CDR3 region has 12 residues. CDR1 is MDHEN and CDR2 is SYDVKM in the germline V gene. The CDR3 spells CAIEQGTGEQYF. As DNA, the CDR3 is TGTGCCATCGAACAGGGGACGGGCGAGCAGTACTTC.

This clone was seen once. The V and J genes are TRBV19 and TRBJ1-2; a possible D gene is TRBD1 (5 bases). Deletions cut 6 bases from V and 8 bases from J, with 16 bases between. Germline V gene sequence: CDR1 LNHDA, CDR2 SQIVND (reference sequence). This CDR3 is 13 amino acids long. CDR3 nucleotide sequence: TGTGCCAGTAGGACCCGGGACTTGGAGGGCTACACCTTC. Protein sequence: CASRTRDLEGYTF.

This clone was counted once. This chain links TRBV7-2 with TRBJ1-2; D perhaps matches TRBD1 (5 bases). There are 15 residues in the CDR3. Germline loops: CDR1 SGHTA, CDR2 FQGNSA. V lost 4 bases and J lost 2, with 14 bases in between. The CDR3 loop reads CASSYDSKTNYGYTF. In DNA form, the CDR3 reads TGTGCCAGCAGCTACGACAGCAAGACCAACTATGGCTACACCTTC.